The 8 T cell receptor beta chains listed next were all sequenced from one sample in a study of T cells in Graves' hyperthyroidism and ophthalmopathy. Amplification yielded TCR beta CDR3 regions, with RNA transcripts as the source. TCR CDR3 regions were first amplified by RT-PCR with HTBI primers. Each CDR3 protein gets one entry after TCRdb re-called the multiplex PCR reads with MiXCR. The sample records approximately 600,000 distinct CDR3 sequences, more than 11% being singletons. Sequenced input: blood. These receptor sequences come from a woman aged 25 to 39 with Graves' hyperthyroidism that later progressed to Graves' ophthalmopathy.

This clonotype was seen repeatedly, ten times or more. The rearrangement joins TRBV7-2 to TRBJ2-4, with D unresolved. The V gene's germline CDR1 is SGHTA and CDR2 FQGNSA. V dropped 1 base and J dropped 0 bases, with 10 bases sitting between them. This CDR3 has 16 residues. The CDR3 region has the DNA TGTGCCAGCAGCTTAGACCTACTCGTAGCCAAAAACATTCAGTACTTC. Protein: CASSLDLLVAKNIQYF. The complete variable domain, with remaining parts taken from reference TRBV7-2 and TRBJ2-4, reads GAGVSQSPSNKVTEKGKDVELRCDPISGHTALYWYRQSLGQGLEFLIYFQGNSAPDKSGLPSDRFSAERTGGSVSTLTIQRTQQEDSAVYLCASSLDLLVAKNIQYFGAGTRLSVL.

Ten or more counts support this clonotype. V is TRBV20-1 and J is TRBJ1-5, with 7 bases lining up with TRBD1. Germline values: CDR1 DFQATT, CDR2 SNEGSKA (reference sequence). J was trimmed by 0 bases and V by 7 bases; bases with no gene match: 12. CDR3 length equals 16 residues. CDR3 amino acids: CSVRQGPSHSNQPQHF. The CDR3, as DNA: TGCAGTGTGCGACAGGGACCCTCACATAGCAATCAGCCCCAGCATTTT.

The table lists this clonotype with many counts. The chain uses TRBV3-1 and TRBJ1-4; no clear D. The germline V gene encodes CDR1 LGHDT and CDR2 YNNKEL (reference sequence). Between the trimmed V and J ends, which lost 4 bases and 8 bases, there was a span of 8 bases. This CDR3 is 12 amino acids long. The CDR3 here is CASSRIGEKLFF. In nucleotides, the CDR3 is TGTGCCAGCAGCCGAATCGGGGAAAAACTGTTTTTT.

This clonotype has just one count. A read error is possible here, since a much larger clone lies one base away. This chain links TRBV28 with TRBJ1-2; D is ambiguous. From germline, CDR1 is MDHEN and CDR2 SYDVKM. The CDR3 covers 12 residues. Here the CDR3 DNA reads TGTGCCGGCAGTTGGGCGGGGTGGGGCTACACCTTC. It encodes CAGSWAGWGYTF.

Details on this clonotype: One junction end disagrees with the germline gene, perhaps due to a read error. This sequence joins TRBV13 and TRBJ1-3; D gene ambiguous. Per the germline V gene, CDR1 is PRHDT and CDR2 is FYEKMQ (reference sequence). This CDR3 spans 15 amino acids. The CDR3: CASSLDGRPGNTIYF. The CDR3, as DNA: TGCGCCAGCAGCTTGGACGGCCGACCCGGAAACACCATATATTTT.

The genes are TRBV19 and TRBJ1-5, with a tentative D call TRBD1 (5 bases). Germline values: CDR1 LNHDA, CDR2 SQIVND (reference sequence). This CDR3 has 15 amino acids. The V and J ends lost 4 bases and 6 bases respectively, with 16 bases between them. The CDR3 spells CASSSRGVFSQPQHF. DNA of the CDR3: TGTGCCAGTAGTAGTAGGGGTGTCTTCAGTCAGCCCCAGCATTTT.

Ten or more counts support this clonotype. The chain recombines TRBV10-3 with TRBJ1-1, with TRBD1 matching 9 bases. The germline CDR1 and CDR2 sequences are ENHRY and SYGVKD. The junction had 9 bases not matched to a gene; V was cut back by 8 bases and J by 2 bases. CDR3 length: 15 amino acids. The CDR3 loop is CAIAWTGETNTEAFF. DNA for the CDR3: TGTGCCATCGCATGGACAGGGGAGACCAACACTGAAGCTTTCTTT.

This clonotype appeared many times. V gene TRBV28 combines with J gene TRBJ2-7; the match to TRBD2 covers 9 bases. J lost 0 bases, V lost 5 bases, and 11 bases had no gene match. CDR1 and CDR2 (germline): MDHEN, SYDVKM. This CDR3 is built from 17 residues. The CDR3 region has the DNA TGTGCCAGCAGTGCCGTATGGCGACTAGCGGTCTCCTACGAGCAGTACTTC. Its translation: CASSAVWRLAVSYEQYF. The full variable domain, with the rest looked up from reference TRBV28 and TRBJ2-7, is DVKVTQSSRYLVKRTGEKVFLECVQDMDHENMFWYRQDPGLGLRLIYFSYDVKMKEKGDIPEGYSVSREKKERFSLILESASTNQTSMYLCASSAVWRLAVSYEQYFGPGTRLTVT.